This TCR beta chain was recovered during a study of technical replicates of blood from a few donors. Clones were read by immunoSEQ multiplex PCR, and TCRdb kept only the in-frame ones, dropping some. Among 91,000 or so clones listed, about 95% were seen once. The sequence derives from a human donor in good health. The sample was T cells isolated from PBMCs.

The CDR3 spells CSGGQATDTQYF. The DNA of the CDR3 is TGCAGCGGTGGACAGGCCACAGATACGCAGTATTTT. V gene TRBV29-1 combines with J gene TRBJ2-3, with 7 bases that match TRBD1. The CDR3 loop spans 12 amino acids. Germline CDR1 and CDR2: SQVTM and ANQGSEA. With V trimmed by 7 bases and J by 2 bases, 3 bases remained unmatched.